The clone carrying this TCR beta chain was picked up many times. The source of the sample is a study of read filtering for tumor transcriptome and immune sequencing. The germline gives CDR1 MDHEN, CDR2 SYDVKM. The length of the CDR3 is 17 residues. V trimming: 6 bases; J trimming: 4 bases; junction bases outside the gene matches: 13. Molecular barcoded adaptors covering alpha/delta and beta/gamma chains were used on 400 to 450 ng RNA. Via MiXCR, TCRdb re-called the reads, giving one row per CDR3 protein. Of 8,500 to 9,500 distinct CDR3 sequences in the sample, roughly 15% were seen once. The TCR originated in a donor aged 40 or over with multiple myeloma. Sequenced sample: a population of CD138-negative cells sorted from bone marrow. The J gene is TRBJ1-3, the V gene TRBV28, with 9 nucleotides matching TRBD1. The CDR3 DNA follows: TGTGCCAGCAGCCTCATATACAGGGGGCGACGGGGAAACACCATATATTTT. This gives the protein CASSLIYRGRRGNTIYF.